This T cell receptor beta chain came from a study of T-cell reconstitution after alpha-beta-depleted transplantation in children. There are 15 residues in the CDR3. The junction had 4 bases not matched to a gene; V was cut back by 2 bases and J by 0 bases. CDR1 is SGHTA, CDR2 FQGNSA, per germline. The TCRbeta library incorporated unique molecular identifiers. TCRdb independently ran MiXCR on the PCR reads; one entry per CDR3 protein. The table lists 200,000 to 250,000 distinct CDR3 sequences, about 9.5% of them singletons. This clonotype has more than one count but fewer than ten. The genes are TRBV7-2 and TRBJ2-7, with 7 positions matching TRBD2. Here the sequenced sample was PBMCs from the stem cell graft donor, taken from the stem cell graft. This clonotype was sampled from a human donor who donated a stem cell graft to a child with acute lymphoblastic leukemia. CDR3 sequence: CASSLWRGISYEQYF. CDR3 coding DNA: TGTGCCAGCAGCTTATGGCGGGGGATCTCCTACGAGCAGTACTTC.